One sample yielded the 18 T cell receptor beta chains listed below, sequenced in a study of T cells after yellow fever vaccination. MiXCR, run by TCRdb on the 5' RACE reads, gives a single entry per CDR3 protein. Among about 260,000 distinct CDR3 sequences, roughly 5.6% were seen once, and the ten largest hold roughly 3.3%. The sequences come from CD4+ T cells sorted from PBMCs, collected on the day of the yellow fever booster vaccination. The receptors were sampled from a man younger than 30 who received the YFV17D yellow fever vaccine.

There are a few counts of this clonotype. The rearrangement joins TRBV24-1 to TRBJ2-3, with 7 bases fitting TRBD1. This CDR3 region has 15 residues. Germline values: CDR1 KGHDR, CDR2 SFDVKD. The V gene end was trimmed by 3 bases and the J gene end by 4 bases; junction bases not matched to a gene: 6. The CDR3 DNA follows: TGTGCCACCAGTGATATTAGGACAGGTGCAGATACGCAGTATTTT. This sequence encodes CATSDIRTGADTQYF.

The chain combines TRBV30 with TRBJ1-6, with TRBD1 matching over 10 bases. The CDR3 is 14 residues long. Germline V CDR1 and CDR2: GTSNPN, SVGIG (reference sequence). The ends lost 3 bases at V and 6 bases at J; junction bases unmatched: 2. This CDR3 reads CAWRGDRGNSPLHF. The CDR3, as DNA: TGTGCCTGGAGGGGGGACAGGGGTAATTCACCCCTCCACTTT.

The V and J genes are TRBV19 and TRBJ2-2, with 7 bases fitting TRBD2. Germline CDR1 and CDR2: LNHDA and SQIVND (reference sequence). V lost 9 bases and J lost 1; bases outside the gene matches: 8. The CDR3 length is 15 residues. CDR3 DNA sequence: TGTGCCAGCCTTAAAGCGGGATTGAACACCGGGGAGCTGTTTTTT. Its translation: CASLKAGLNTGELFF. The variable domain in full, with the rest retrieved from reference TRBV19 and TRBJ2-2, is DGGITQSPKYLFRKEGQNVTLSCEQNLNHDAMYWYRQDPGQGLRLIYYSQIVNDFQKGDIAEGYSVSREKKESFPLTVTSAQKNPTAFYLCASLKAGLNTGELFFGEGSRLTVL.

A few counts support this clonotype. The rearrangement uses TRBV5-1 and TRBJ1-1, with D hard to call. The CDR3 is made up of 14 amino acids. The germline CDR1 and CDR2 sequences are SGHRS and YFSETQ. The V gene lost 2 bases and the J gene lost 0 bases, with 8 bases spanning the gap. DNA for the CDR3: TGCGCCAGCAGCTTCGGCGGGGTGAACACTGAAGCTTTCTTT. Protein product: CASSFGGVNTEAFF.

This clonotype has just a few counts. The CDR3 nucleotides are TGTGCCAGCAGTTACTCGATGGGGCTCTCCTACGAGCAGTACTTC. Its protein is CASSYSMGLSYEQYF. V gene TRBV6-5 combines with J gene TRBJ2-7, with D perhaps TRBD1 (5 bases). V lost 0 bases to trimming and J lost 0 bases, with 9 bases between them. From germline, CDR1 is MNHEY and CDR2 SVGAGI. The CDR3 runs 15 residues.

This clonotype was observed a handful of times. The chain carries TRBV7-9 and TRBJ2-7, with 9 bases aligning to TRBD1. Germline lookup yields CDR1 SEHNR and CDR2 FQNEAQ (reference sequence). V was clipped by 4 bases and J by 6 bases; unmatched bases: 7. The CDR3 totals 14 residues. The CDR3 region has the DNA TGTGCCAGCAGCTCACAGGGACAGGGAGCCGAGCAGTACGTC. This translates into CASSSQGQGAEQYV.

The table lists this clonotype with many counts. The CDR3 spells CASSLQIAKNIQYF. For the CDR3, the DNA is TGTGCCAGCAGCTTACAAATAGCCAAAAACATTCAGTACTTC. The chain couples TRBV5-5 to TRBJ2-4; D ambiguous. The CDR3 spans 14 residues. Trimming removed 2 bases from V and 0 bases from J, with 6 bases in between. Per germline, CDR1 SGHKS and CDR2 YYEKEE (reference sequence).

The V call is TRBV7-2, the J call TRBJ2-7; maybe TRBD2 (6 bases). CDR3 length equals 13 residues. Germline V gives CDR1 SGHTA, CDR2 FQGNSA. V lost 5 bases to trimming and J lost 5 bases, with 13 bases between them. For the CDR3, the DNA is TGTGCCAGCAGCCCCCCGGGGGTGCACGAGCAGTACGTC. Translating gives CASSPPGVHEQYV.

This clonotype was observed a handful of times. The V call is TRBV13, the J call TRBJ2-1, with 9 bases lining up with TRBD1. Germline V gene sequence: CDR1 PRHDT, CDR2 FYEKMQ (reference sequence). This CDR3 comprises 15 residues. The trim removed 5 bases at V and 6 bases at J, leaving 8 bases unmatched. CDR3 sequence reads: CASSPWTGAGNEQFF. CDR3 coding DNA: TGTGCCAGCAGCCCTTGGACAGGGGCGGGCAATGAGCAGTTCTTC.

The CDR3 region has the DNA TGCGCCAGCAGGCGACTCCAAGAGACCCAGTACTTC. Its translation is CASRRLQETQYF. The chain joins TRBV23-1 to TRBJ2-5; the D is unclear. TRBV23-1 is marked as an open reading frame, function uncertain. The V end was cut by 6 bases, the J end by 1 base, with 6 bases between. This CDR3 contains 12 residues.

The chain employs TRBV6-2 or TRBV6-3 and TRBJ1-5; tentative D call: TRBD1 (6 bases). This CDR3 has 15 amino acids. Deletions cut 4 bases from V and 0 bases from J, with 10 bases between. From germline, CDR1 is MNHEY and CDR2 SVGEGT. The CDR3 region has the DNA TGTGCCAGCAGTTTTGGACAGATTAGCAATCAGCCCCAGCATTTT. The encoded protein is CASSFGQISNQPQHF.

This clonotype was counted only a few times. The chain couples TRBV15 to TRBJ2-3; 13 nucleotides align to TRBD2. The ends lost 5 bases at V and 4 bases at J; junction bases unmatched: 3. From germline, CDR1 is LNHNV and CDR2 YYDKDF (reference sequence). CDR3 size: 15 residues. CDR3 DNA sequence: TGTGCCACCAGCCAGACTAGCGGGGGGCCAGATACGCAGTATTTT. It codes for CATSQTSGGPDTQYF.

The rearrangement links TRBV20-1 to TRBJ1-1, with 7 positions matching TRBD1. Trimming removed 3 bases from V and 9 bases from J; junction bases left unmatched: 10. The CDR3 loop spans 13 amino acids. Looked up from germline, CDR1 is DFQATT and CDR2 is SNEGSKA (reference sequence). CDR3 loop: CSASGPDRAKAFF. The CDR3, as DNA: TGCAGTGCTAGTGGGCCAGACAGGGCCAAAGCTTTCTTT.

This clonotype was seen only a few times. The gene calls are TRBV5-5 and TRBJ2-5; 10 bases line up with TRBD2. The CDR3 has 15 residues. CDR1 is SGHKS and CDR2 is YYEKEE in the germline V gene (reference sequence). Trimming took 0 bases from V and 5 from J; bases not matched to a gene: 4. This chain's CDR3 is CASSLELAGVETQYF. CDR3 DNA sequence: TGTGCCAGCAGCTTGGAGCTAGCGGGGGTTGAGACCCAGTACTTC.

This clonotype was observed a handful of times. The gene calls are TRBV5-1 and TRBJ1-2; 7 bases fit TRBD1. CDR1 and CDR2 from the germline V gene are SGHRS and YFSETQ. Losses at the gene ends were 4 bases for V and 4 bases for J; bases not matched to a gene: 4. The CDR3 is 13 residues long. The CDR3 DNA reads TGCGCCAGCAGCGAGACAGGGACCTATGGCTACACCTTC. It specifies CASSETGTYGYTF. The full variable domain, completed using reference TRBV5-1 and TRBJ1-2, is KAGVTQTPRYLIKTRGQQVTLSCSPISGHRSVSWYQQTPGQGLQFLFEYFSETQRNKGNFPGRFSGRQFSNSRSEMNVSTLELGDSALYLCASSETGTYGYTFGSGTRLTVV.

This clonotype was observed many times. The gene calls are TRBV20-1 and TRBJ1-1; D not certain. V dropped 1 base and J dropped 3 bases, with 3 bases sitting between them. This CDR3 is built from 11 residues. The germline V gene has CDR1 DFQATT and CDR2 SNEGSKA (reference sequence). The CDR3 sequence: CSARGDTEAFF. The CDR3 DNA reads TGCAGTGCTAGAGGGGACACTGAAGCTTTCTTT.

The gene calls are TRBV4-3 and TRBJ1-2; D is ambiguous. Looked up from germline, CDR1 is LGHNA and CDR2 is YSLEER. This CDR3 is 14 amino acids long. The germline V and J ends were trimmed by 0 bases and 4 bases, with 9 bases remaining between them. In nucleotides, the CDR3 is TGCGCCAGCAGCCAAGAAATCCAGAGCTATGGCTACACCTTC. Translated: CASSQEIQSYGYTF.

This clonotype has only a few counts. The chain links TRBV9 to TRBJ2-2; 8 bases are a match to TRBD2. This CDR3 region has 15 residues. The germline V gene has CDR1 SGDLS and CDR2 YYNGEE. V was clipped by 2 bases and J by 6 bases; unmatched bases: 6. The CDR3 sequence: CASSVAAGDAGELFF. CDR3 DNA: TGTGCCAGCAGCGTTGCAGCGGGGGATGCCGGGGAGCTGTTTTTT.